These T cell receptor beta chains were read from a single sample in a study of shared clonotypes between healthy human individuals. Data came from immunoSEQ multiplex PCR; TCRdb stores just in-frame clones and leaves some out. The sample lists about 2,500,000 clones; about 92% were seen once. The sample taken for sequencing was naive CD4+ T cells sorted from blood. The receptor source for this set is a man aged 18-30 years in good health. Both conserved end residues are part of each CDR3. D genes are given only for firm matches. For some rows the clone size is stated as once, few or many, or as a class when expanded; others skip it.

cdr3_nt	cdr3_aa	clone_size	j_call	d_call	v_call
TGTGCCACACCGGGACTAGCGCACCAAGAGACCCAGTACTTC	CATPGLAHQETQYF	-	TRBJ2-5	TRBD2	TRBV2
TGTGCCAGCAGCCACCCCCGAGCGGGGGATGTAGATACGCAGTATTTT	CASSHPRAGDVDTQYF	-	TRBJ2-3	TRBD2	TRBV5-4
TGTGCCAGCTCCCTGGGACAGTTAGCCTACGAGCAGTACTTC	CASSLGQLAYEQYF	-	TRBJ2-7	TRBD1	TRBV18
TGCGCCAGCACGCACCCAGGGGAGCTGTTTTTT	CASTHPGELFF	-	TRBJ2-2	-	TRBV10-1
TGTGCCAGTAGTATGAGAGGGCTGGCAACTAATGAAAAACTGTTTTTT	CASSMRGLATNEKLFF	-	TRBJ1-4	-	TRBV19
TGTGCCAGCTCACCACGGACAACGAACACCGGGGAGCTGTTTTTT	CASSPRTTNTGELFF	-	TRBJ2-2	-	TRBV18
TGCGCCAGCAGCGAGCAGGGGGATGAGCAGTTCTTC	CASSEQGDEQFF	-	TRBJ2-1	TRBD1	TRBV10-1
TGTGCCAGCAGCATTACTAGCGGCCAATACAATGAGCAGTTCTTC	CASSITSGQYNEQFF	-	TRBJ2-1	TRBD2	TRBV7-6
TGTGCCAGCAGCTTAGTGACTAGCGGGCACTCCTACGAGCAGTACTTC	CASSLVTSGHSYEQYF	-	TRBJ2-7	TRBD2	TRBV13
TGTGCCAGTAGTATAGGACTTCTAGCCAAAAACATTCAGTACTTC	CASSIGLLAKNIQYF	-	TRBJ2-4	-	TRBV19
TGTGCCAGCAACTGGTCCGCTATTCTCGTTGACTATGGCTACACCTTC	CASNWSAILVDYGYTF	-	TRBJ1-2	-	TRBV6-6
TGTGCCAGCAGCCAAACCGACAGGGGGCATGGCTACACCTTC	CASSQTDRGHGYTF	-	TRBJ1-2	TRBD1	TRBV6-5
TGTGCCAGCAGCGGGAGGTACACAGATACGCAGTATTTT	CASSGRYTDTQYF	once	TRBJ2-3	-	TRBV9
TGTGCCAGCTCACCACGGAGCGGGGGCTCCTACGAGCAGTACTTC	CASSPRSGGSYEQYF	-	TRBJ2-7	TRBD2	TRBV18
TGCGCCAGCAGTTGGAGCGGAGGCGCGAACACCGGGGAGCTGTTTTTT	CASSWSGGANTGELFF	-	TRBJ2-2	-	TRBV5-1
TGTGCCAGCAGTGACAGGGCGACTCCCTCTGGGGCCAACGTCCTGACTTTC	CASSDRATPSGANVLTF	-	TRBJ2-6	-	TRBV25-1
TGTGCCAGCAGTTTTGAAAGACAGGGTTTAGGCTCACCCCTCCACTTT	CASSFERQGLGSPLHF	-	TRBJ1-6	TRBD1	TRBV28
TGTGCCAGCAGTTACACCACCGGGGAGCTGTTTTTT	CASSYTTGELFF	-	TRBJ2-2	-	TRBV6-5
TGTGCCAGCAGGAGCACGGGGAACTATGGCTACACCTTC	CASRSTGNYGYTF	-	TRBJ1-2	-	TRBV27
TGCAGCGTTGACGGTAGCGGGGGCACAGATACGCAGTATTTT	CSVDGSGGTDTQYF	-	TRBJ2-3	TRBD2	TRBV29-1
TGTGCCTCCGCAGGGGAGGTGGGTAATCAGCCCCAGCATTTT	CASAGEVGNQPQHF	few	TRBJ1-5	-	TRBV30
TGCGCCAGCAGCCAAGATAGGGCGGCCCGGCTGTTTTTT	CASSQDRAARLFF	-	TRBJ1-4	-	TRBV4-3
TGTGCCAGCAGCCAAGTAGAAGGACTAAGGACAGATACGCAGTATTTT	CASSQVEGLRTDTQYF	-	TRBJ2-3	-	TRBV14
TGTGCCATCAGGGGGCTGGAGGGAACCTACGAGCAGTACTTC	CAIRGLEGTYEQYF	-	TRBJ2-7	-	TRBV10-3
TGTGCCAGCAGTTCACAGCCGGCCGAAGAGACCCAGTACTTC	CASSSQPAEETQYF	-	TRBJ2-5	-	TRBV28
TGTGCCAGCGCGGAGACCCAGTACTTC	CASAETQYF	-	TRBJ2-5	-	TRBV21-1
TGTGCCAGCAGCGTAGGGACAGGGATCTACCAAGAGACCCAGTACTTC	CASSVGTGIYQETQYF	-	TRBJ2-5	TRBD1	TRBV9
TGCGCCAGCAGCTTTGCGGGCGACTCTTCTGGAAACACCATATATTTT	CASSFAGDSSGNTIYF	once	TRBJ1-3	-	TRBV5-1
TGTGCCAGTAGTTACCTCTCTGGGGCCAACGTCCTGACTTTC	CASSYLSGANVLTF	-	TRBJ2-6	-	TRBV19
TGTGCCAGCAGTGAAGGTGGGGAGGTGAACACTGAAGCTTTCTTT	CASSEGGEVNTEAFF	-	TRBJ1-1	-	TRBV2
TGTGCCAGCTCACTACGGGGAGACTACGAGCAGTACTTC	CASSLRGDYEQYF	-	TRBJ2-7	-	TRBV7-2
TGCGCCAGCAGCTTGGGCCCCATCGGGGGTACGAACTATGGCTACACCTTC	CASSLGPIGGTNYGYTF	-	TRBJ1-2	-	TRBV5-1
TGTGCCAGCAGTGTCCGGGACAGGGGCGACAATGAGCAGTTCTTC	CASSVRDRGDNEQFF	-	TRBJ2-1	TRBD1	TRBV28
TGCGCCAGCAGCTTGCCCGGACAAGAGACCCAGTACTTC	CASSLPGQETQYF	few	TRBJ2-5	-	TRBV5-1
TGTGCCAGCAGCCCCGACAGGGCGAGCGGGGAGCTGTTTTTT	CASSPDRASGELFF	-	TRBJ2-2	TRBD1	TRBV7-9
TGTGCCAGCATTAAACCGGGACAGGGGAATTCACCCCTCCACTTT	CASIKPGQGNSPLHF	-	TRBJ1-6	TRBD1	TRBV6-1
TGTGCCAGCAGACAGGGAAACACCATATATTTT	CASRQGNTIYF	-	TRBJ1-3	-	TRBV19
TGTGCCAGCATCCATCCCCCCGGGGGGAGCACTGAAGCTTTCTTT	CASIHPPGGSTEAFF	once	TRBJ1-1	-	TRBV21-1
TGTGCCAGCAGCCTGGGACCCACCTACAATGAGCAGTTCTTC	CASSLGPTYNEQFF	-	TRBJ2-1	-	TRBV6-5
TGTGCCAGCAGCTTGAGGACAGGGTGTCAGCCCCAGCATTTT	CASSLRTGCQPQHF	few	TRBJ1-5	TRBD1	TRBV11-3
TGTGCCAGCAGTTACTCGCCTAAGGGCCCCTTTTATGGCTACACCTTC	CASSYSPKGPFYGYTF	-	TRBJ1-2	-	TRBV6-5
TGTGCCATCATGAAGGGACTAGCGGCCTACAATGAGCAGTTCTTC	CAIMKGLAAYNEQFF	-	TRBJ2-1	TRBD2	TRBV10-3